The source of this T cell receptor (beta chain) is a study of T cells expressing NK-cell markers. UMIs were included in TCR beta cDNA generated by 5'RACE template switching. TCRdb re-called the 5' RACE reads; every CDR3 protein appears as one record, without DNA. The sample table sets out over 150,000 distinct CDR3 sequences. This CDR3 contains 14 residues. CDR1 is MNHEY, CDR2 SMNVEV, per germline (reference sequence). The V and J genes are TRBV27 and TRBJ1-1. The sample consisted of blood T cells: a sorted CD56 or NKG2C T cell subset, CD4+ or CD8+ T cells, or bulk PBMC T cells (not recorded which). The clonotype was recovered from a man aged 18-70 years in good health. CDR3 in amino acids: CASSGSLERPEAFF.